This T cell receptor (beta chain) appears in the sequencing data of a study of shared clonotypes between healthy human individuals. The study, taken as a whole, reports: Blood was the only sampled material, and tissue repertoires likely differ. Non-shared clonotypes were found to have lower generation probabilities than the clonotypes that were shared by all four of the sorted-subset donors.

Selected positively for CCR7 and CD45RO-negative, naive CD8 cells excluded terminally differentiated effector memory CD45RA+ cells. There are 18 residues in the CDR3. J was trimmed by 0 bases and V by 2 bases; bases with no gene match: 9. The germline CDR1 and CDR2 sequences are SGHVS and FQNEAQ. In the original processing: Filtering differed because ImmunoSEQ produced junction-only sequences that carried no quality scores. Clones were read by immunoSEQ multiplex PCR, and TCRdb kept only the in-frame ones, dropping some. V, J and clone size reflect that table, while D and trimming were determined from the DNA. This sample has around 2,000,000 clones, with about 92% found just once. This clone was recorded only once. Its specificity is not known.

The sequencing input was naive CD8+ T cells from PBMCs. This TCR was sampled from a man younger than 35 in good health. Some clones in this sample may be carry-over from other donors' samples. V is TRBV7-8 and J is TRBJ1-5; 8 nucleotides align to TRBD1. The CDR3 sequence is CASSLTDRGLSSNQPQHF. DNA of the CDR3: TGTGCCAGCAGCTTAACAGACAGGGGCTTAAGTAGCAATCAGCCCCAGCATTTT. Full variable domain (outside the CDR3, taken from reference TRBV7-8 and TRBJ1-5): GAGVSQSPRYKVAKRGQDVALRCDPISGHVSLFWYQQALGQGPEFLTYFQNEAQLDKSGLPSDRFFAERPEGSVSTLKIQRTQQEDSAVYLCASSLTDRGLSSNQPQHFGDGTRLSIL.